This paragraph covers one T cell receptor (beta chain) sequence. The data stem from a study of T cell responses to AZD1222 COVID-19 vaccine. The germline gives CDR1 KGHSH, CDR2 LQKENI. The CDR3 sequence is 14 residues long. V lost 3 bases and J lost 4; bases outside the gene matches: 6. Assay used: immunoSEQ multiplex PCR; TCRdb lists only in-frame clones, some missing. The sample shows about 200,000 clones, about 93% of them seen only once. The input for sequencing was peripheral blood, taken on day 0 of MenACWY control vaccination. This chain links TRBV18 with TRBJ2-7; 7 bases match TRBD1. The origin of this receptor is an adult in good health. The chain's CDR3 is CASSPLKGAYEQYF. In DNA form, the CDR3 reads TGTGCCAGCTCACCCCTAAAGGGGGCTTACGAGCAGTACTTC.